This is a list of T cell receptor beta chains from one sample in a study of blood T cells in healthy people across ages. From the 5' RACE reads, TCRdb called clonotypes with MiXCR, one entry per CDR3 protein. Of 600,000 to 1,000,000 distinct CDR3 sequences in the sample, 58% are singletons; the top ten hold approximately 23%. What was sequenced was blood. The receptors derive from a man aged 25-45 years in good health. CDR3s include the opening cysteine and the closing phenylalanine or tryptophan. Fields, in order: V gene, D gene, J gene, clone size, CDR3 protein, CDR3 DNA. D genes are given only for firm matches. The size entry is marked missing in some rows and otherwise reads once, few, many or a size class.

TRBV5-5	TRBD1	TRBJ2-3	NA	CASSLDLGTGFTDTQYF	TGTGCCAGCAGCTTGGACCTTGGGACAGGGTTCACAGATACGCAGTATTTT
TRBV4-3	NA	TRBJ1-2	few	CASSSQDRQTYGYTF	TGCGCCAGCAGCTCCCAAGACAGGCAGACTTATGGCTACACCTTC
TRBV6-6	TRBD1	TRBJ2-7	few	CASSMGQFYEQYF	TGTGCCAGCAGTATGGGACAGTTCTACGAGCAGTACTTC
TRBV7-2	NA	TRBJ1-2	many	CASSSDLDGYTF	TGTGCCAGCAGCTCAGACCTGGATGGCTACACCTTC
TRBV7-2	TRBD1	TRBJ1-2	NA	CASSLKQGANYGYTF	TGTGCCAGCAGCTTAAAACAGGGGGCGAACTATGGCTACACCTTC
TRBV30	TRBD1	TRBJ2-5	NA	CAWTSGQRGTQYF	TGTGCCTGGACCTCGGGACAGAGGGGGACCCAGTACTTC
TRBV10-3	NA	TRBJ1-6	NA	CAISRAREGAHNSPLHF	TGTGCCATCAGCCGTGCTAGAGAAGGAGCCCATAATTCACCCCTCCACTTT
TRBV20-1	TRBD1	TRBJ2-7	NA	CSARATGRDSSYEQYF	TGCAGTGCTAGAGCCACAGGTCGGGACAGCTCCTACGAGCAGTACTTC
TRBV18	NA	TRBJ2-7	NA	CASSPPGNYEQYF	TGTGCCAGCTCACCGCCGGGAAACTACGAGCAGTACTTC
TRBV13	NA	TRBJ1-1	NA	CASSFRENTEAFF	TGTGCCAGCAGCTTCCGGGAGAACACTGAAGCTTTCTTT
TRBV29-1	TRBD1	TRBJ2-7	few	CSVAGTGFNEQYF	TGCAGCGTGGCCGGGACAGGGTTCAACGAGCAGTACTTC
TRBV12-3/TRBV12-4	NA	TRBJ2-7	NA	CASLGVANEQYF	TGTGCCAGCTTGGGGGTGGCAAATGAGCAGTACTTC
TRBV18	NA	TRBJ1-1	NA	CASSTTGPSNTEAFF	TGTGCCAGCTCCACCACGGGTCCAAGTAACACTGAAGCTTTCTTT
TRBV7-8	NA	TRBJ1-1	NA	CASSPEGGAGTEAFF	TGTGCCAGCAGCCCGGAGGGTGGGGCAGGGACTGAAGCTTTCTTT
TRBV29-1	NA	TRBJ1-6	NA	CSVEDSGGALHF	TGCAGCGTTGAGGACTCCGGGGGAGCCCTCCACTTT
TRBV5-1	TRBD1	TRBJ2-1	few	CASGWDRPLNEQFF	TGCGCCAGCGGATGGGACAGGCCCTTGAATGAGCAGTTCTTC
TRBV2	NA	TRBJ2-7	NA	CATPCRTVGYEQYF	TGTGCCACCCCTTGTCGGACAGTCGGCTACGAGCAGTACTTC